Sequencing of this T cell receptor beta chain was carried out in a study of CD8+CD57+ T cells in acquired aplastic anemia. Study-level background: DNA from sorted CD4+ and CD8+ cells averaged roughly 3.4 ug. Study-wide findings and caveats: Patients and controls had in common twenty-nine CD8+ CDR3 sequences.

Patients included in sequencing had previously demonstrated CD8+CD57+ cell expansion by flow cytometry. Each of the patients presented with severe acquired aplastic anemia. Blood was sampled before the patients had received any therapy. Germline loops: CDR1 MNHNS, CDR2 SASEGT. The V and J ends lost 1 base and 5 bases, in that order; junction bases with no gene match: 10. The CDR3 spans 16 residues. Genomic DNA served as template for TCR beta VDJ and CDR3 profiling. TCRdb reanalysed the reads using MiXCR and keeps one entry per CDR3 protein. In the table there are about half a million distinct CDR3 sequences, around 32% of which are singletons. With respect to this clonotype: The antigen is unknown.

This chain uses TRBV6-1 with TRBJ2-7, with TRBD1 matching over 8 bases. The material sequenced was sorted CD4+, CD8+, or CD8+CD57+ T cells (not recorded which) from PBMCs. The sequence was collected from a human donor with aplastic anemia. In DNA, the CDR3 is TGTGCCAGCAGTGAAGATCTAGGACAGGGTAACCACGAGCAGTACTTC. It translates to CASSEDLGQGNHEQYF.